This T cell receptor beta chain was identified during a study of Ad26.COV2.S vaccination and SARS-CoV-2 variants. In the study overall: Ad26.COV2.S given intramuscularly, once or twice 56 days apart. The study's findings and limits: Spike-specific CD8+ and CD4+ T cell responses reportedly showed substantial breadth after vaccination. Analyses that measured TCR breadth and depth may have underestimated total T cell responses.

The sample's treatment: some 19 received Ad26.COV2.S at low or high dose, single or two shots; roughly five received placebo; per-sample allocation not given. Following the first vaccine or placebo injection, samples were taken on day 63. About this clone: Antigen specificity is unknown.

The CDR3 totals 18 residues. Produced via immunoSEQ multiplex PCR; TCRdb's table is partial and in-frame only. The data contain 200,000 to 300,000 clones, 85% to 90% of them singletons. Sample: peripheral blood, taken in a trial of Ad26.COV2.S vaccine versus placebo. The sequence was collected from a person aged 18-65 years who received the Ad26.COV2.S COVID-19 vaccine or a placebo. J is TRBJ2-5 and V is TRBV21-1; the table's D gene call, TRBD2, was not cross checked with the DNA. TRBV21-1 is termed a pseudogene. Here the CDR3 reads CASSKEDLAGDIGETQYF. The CDR3 coding sequence is TGTGCCAGCAGCAAAGAGGACCTAGCGGGGGACATTGGGGAGACCCAGTACTTC.